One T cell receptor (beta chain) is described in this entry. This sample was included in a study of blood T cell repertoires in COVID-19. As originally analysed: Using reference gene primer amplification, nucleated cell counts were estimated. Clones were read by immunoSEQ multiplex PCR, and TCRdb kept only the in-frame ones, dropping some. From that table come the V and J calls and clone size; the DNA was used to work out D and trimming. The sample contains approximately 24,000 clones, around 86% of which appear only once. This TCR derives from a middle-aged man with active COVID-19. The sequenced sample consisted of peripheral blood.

CDR3 sequence: CASSVVGTGENSPLHF. CDR3 coding DNA: TGTGCCAGCAGCGTAGTAGGGACAGGGGAAAATTCACCCCTCCACTTT. The chain uses TRBV9 and TRBJ1-6, with TRBD1 matching 10 bases. Germline V gene lookup returns CDR1 SGDLS and CDR2 YYNGEE. After removal of 0 bases from V and 7 bases from J, the junction contained 4 bases not matched to a gene. CDR3 length: 16 residues.